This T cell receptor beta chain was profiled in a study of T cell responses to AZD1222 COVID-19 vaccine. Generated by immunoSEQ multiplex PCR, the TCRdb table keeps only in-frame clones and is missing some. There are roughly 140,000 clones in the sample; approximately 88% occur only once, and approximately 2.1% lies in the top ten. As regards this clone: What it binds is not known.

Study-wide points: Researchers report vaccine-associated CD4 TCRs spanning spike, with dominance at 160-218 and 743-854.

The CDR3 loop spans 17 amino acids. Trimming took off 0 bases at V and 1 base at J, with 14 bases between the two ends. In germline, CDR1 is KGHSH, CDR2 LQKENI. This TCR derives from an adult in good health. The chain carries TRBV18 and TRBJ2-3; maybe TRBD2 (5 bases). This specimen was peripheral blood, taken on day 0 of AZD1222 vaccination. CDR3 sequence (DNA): TGTGCCAGCTCACCACCGCCAATGAGGGCTGGCACAGATACGCAGTATTTT. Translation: CASSPPPMRAGTDTQYF. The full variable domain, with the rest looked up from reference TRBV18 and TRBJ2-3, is NAGVMQNPRHLVRRRGQEARLRCSPMKGHSHVYWYRQLPEEGLKFMVYLQKENIIDESGMPKERFSAEFPKEGPSILRIQQVVRGDSAAYFCASSPPPMRAGTDTQYFGPGTRLTVL.